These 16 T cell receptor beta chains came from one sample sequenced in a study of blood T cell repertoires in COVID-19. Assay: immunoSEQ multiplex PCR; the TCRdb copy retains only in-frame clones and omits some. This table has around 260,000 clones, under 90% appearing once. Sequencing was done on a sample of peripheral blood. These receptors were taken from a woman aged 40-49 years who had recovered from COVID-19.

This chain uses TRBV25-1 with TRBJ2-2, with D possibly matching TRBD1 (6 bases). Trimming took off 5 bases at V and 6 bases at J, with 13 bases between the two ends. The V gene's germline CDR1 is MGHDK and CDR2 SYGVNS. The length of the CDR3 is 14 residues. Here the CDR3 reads CASSKNSGAGELFF. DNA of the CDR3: TGTGCCAGCAGTAAAAATTCAGGGGCCGGGGAGCTGTTTTTT.

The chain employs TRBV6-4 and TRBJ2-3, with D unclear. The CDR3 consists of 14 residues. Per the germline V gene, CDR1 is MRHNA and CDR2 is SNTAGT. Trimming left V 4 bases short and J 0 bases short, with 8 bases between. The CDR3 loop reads CASSVALSTDTQYF. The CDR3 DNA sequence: TGTGCCAGCAGTGTGGCCTTGAGCACAGATACGCAGTATTTT.

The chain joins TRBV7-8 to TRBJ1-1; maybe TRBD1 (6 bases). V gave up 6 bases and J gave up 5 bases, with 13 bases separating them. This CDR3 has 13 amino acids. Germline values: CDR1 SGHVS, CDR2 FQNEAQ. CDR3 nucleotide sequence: TGTGCCAGCAGACTACAGGGAAGGACTGAAGCTTTCTTT. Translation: CASRLQGRTEAFF.

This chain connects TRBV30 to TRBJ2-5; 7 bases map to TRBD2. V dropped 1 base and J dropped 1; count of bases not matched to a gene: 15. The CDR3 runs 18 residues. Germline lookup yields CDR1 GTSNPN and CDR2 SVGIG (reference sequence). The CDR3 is CAWSESSGWDPSQETQYF. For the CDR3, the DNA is TGTGCCTGGAGTGAGAGTAGCGGGTGGGATCCATCCCAAGAGACCCAGTACTTC. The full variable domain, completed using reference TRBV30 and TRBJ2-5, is SQTIHQWPATLVQPVGSPLSLECTVEGTSNPNLYWYRQAAGRGLQLLFYSVGIGQISSEVPQNLSASRPQDRQFILSSKKLLLSDSGFYLCAWSESSGWDPSQETQYFGPGTRLLVL.

CDR3: CASTDRTGPNTIYF. The CDR3 DNA reads TGTGCCAGCACCGACCGTACTGGGCCAAACACCATATATTTT. This chain connects TRBV6-5 to TRBJ1-3, with D unclear. V was shortened by 7 bases and J by 6 bases, with 16 bases between the two germline ends. This CDR3 is 14 amino acids long. CDR1 MNHEY and CDR2 SVGAGI come from the germline V gene.

Here the CDR3 reads CASSLSGVAGEAIQYF. CDR3 DNA sequence: TGTGCCAGCAGTTTATCGGGGGTAGCGGGAGAGGCCATTCAGTACTTC. The chain links TRBV27 to TRBJ2-4; 9 bases map to TRBD2. Germline-derived CDR1 and CDR2 are MNHEY and SMNVEV (reference sequence). The V segment lost 0 bases and the J segment 9 bases; nucleotides outside the gene matches: 9. The CDR3 length is 16 residues.

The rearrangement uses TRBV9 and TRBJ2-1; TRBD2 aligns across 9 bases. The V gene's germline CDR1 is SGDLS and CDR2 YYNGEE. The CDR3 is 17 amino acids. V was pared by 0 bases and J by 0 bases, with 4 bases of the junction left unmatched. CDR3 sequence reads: CASSVGLADLSYNEQFF. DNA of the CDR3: TGTGCCAGCAGCGTAGGACTAGCGGATCTCTCCTACAATGAGCAGTTCTTC.

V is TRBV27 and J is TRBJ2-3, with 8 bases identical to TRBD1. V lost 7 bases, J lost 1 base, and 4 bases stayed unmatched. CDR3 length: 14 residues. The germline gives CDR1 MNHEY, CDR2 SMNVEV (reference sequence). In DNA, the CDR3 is TGTGCCAGCACCTTGACAGGGGGCACAGATACGCAGTATTTT. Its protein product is CASTLTGGTDTQYF.

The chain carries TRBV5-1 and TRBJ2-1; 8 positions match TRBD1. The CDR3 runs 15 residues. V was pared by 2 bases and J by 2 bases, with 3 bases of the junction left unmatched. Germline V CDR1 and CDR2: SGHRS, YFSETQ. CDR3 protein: CASSLEDRAYNEQFF. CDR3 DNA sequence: TGCGCCAGCAGCTTAGAGGACAGGGCCTACAATGAGCAGTTCTTC.

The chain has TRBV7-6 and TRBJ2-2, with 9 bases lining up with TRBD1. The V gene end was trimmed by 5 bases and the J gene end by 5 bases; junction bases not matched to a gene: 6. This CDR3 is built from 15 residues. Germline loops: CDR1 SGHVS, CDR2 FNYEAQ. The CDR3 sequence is CASSPRQGGTGELFF. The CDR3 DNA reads TGTGCCAGCAGCCCACGACAGGGGGGGACCGGGGAGCTGTTTTTT.

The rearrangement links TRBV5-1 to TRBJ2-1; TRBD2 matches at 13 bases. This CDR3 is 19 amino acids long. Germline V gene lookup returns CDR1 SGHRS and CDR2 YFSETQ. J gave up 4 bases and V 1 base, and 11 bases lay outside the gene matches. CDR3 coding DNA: TGCGCCAGCAGCTTGATTCCCCCCGGACTAGCGGGAGCTTACAATGAGCAGTTCTTC. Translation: CASSLIPPGLAGAYNEQFF.

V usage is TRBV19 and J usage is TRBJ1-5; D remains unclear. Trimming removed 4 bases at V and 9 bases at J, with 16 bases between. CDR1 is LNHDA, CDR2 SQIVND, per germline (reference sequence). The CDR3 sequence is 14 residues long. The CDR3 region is CASSRPDREGPQHF. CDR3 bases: TGTGCCAGTAGTAGACCAGACCGCGAGGGGCCCCAGCATTTT. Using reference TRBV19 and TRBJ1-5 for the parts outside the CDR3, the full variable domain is DGGITQSPKYLFRKEGQNVTLSCEQNLNHDAMYWYRQDPGQGLRLIYYSQIVNDFQKGDIAEGYSVSREKKESFPLTVTSAQKNPTAFYLCASSRPDREGPQHFGDGTRLSIL.

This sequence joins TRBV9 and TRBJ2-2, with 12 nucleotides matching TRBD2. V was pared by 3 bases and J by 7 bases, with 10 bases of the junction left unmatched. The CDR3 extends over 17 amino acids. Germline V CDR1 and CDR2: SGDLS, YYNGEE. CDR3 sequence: CASSARLAGARDGELFF. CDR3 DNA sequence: TGTGCCAGCAGCGCCCGACTAGCGGGAGCCCGGGACGGGGAGCTGTTTTTT.

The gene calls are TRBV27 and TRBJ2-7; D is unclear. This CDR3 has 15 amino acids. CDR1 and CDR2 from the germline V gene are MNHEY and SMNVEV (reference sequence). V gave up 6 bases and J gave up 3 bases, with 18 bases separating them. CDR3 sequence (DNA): TGTGCCAGCAGCCGGAATCTAGGAAACGGCTACGAGCAGTACTTC. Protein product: CASSRNLGNGYEQYF.

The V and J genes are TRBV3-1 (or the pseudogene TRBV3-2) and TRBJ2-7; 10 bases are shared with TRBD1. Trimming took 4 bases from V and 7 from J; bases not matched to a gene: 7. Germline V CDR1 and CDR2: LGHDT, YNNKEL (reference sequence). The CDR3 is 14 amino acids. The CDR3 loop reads CASSPGTGVGEQYF. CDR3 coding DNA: TGTGCCAGCAGCCCGGGGACAGGGGTAGGTGAGCAGTACTTC.

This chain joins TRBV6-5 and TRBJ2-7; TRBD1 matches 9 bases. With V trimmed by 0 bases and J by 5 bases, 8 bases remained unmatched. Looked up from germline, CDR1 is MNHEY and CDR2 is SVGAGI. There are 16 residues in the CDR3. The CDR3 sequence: CASSYSRVRTGDEQYF. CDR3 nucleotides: TGTGCCAGCAGTTACTCGAGGGTTCGGACAGGGGACGAGCAGTACTTC.